What follows are 28 T cell receptor beta chains derived from one specimen sequenced in a study of neurological immune-mediated disorders. One entry per CDR3 protein, called by TCRdb with MiXCR from the 5' RACE reads. The sample includes some 80,000 distinct CDR3 sequences, 5% to 6.5% of them seen just once. As to time point: longitudinal time-point 2. What was sequenced was PBMCs. Receptor source: a woman aged 55-69 years with multiple sclerosis.

This clonotype was found many times. V and J are TRBV7-2 and TRBJ2-7; tentative D call: TRBD2 (5 bases). The germline CDR1 and CDR2 sequences are SGHTA and FQGNSA. The V end was cut by 2 bases, the J end by 0 bases, with 11 bases between. The CDR3 spans 15 residues. The CDR3 DNA sequence: TGTGCCAGCAGCTTAAGCACCGGACTCTCCTACGAGCAGTACTTC. Translating gives CASSLSTGLSYEQYF.

This clonotype was detected a few times. The V call is TRBV12-3 or TRBV12-4, the J call TRBJ2-5, with 11 positions matching TRBD2. This CDR3 is 15 amino acids long. The V and J ends lost 1 base and 6 bases, in that order; junction bases with no gene match: 4. The chain's CDR3 is CASSLGASGGQTQYF. CDR3 in DNA: TGTGCCAGCAGTTTAGGGGCTAGCGGGGGGCAGACCCAGTACTTC.

This clonotype has a count of ten or more. V gene TRBV5-1 combines with J gene TRBJ1-3; no firm D call. This CDR3 contains 15 residues. From germline, CDR1 is SGHRS and CDR2 YFSETQ. With 2 bases removed from V and 2 bases from J, the gap between germline ends came to 11 bases. The CDR3 DNA is TGCGCCAGCAGCTTTATGTTGGATCCTGGAAACACCATATATTTT. Protein product: CASSFMLDPGNTIYF.

This clonotype has ten or more counts. The CDR3 protein is CASSDPLGSYNEQFF. The CDR3 coding sequence is TGTGCCAGCAGCGACCCGCTGGGCTCCTACAATGAGCAGTTCTTC. The chain is built from TRBV7-9 and TRBJ2-1; unclear D gene. The CDR3 covers 15 residues. From germline, CDR1 is SEHNR and CDR2 FQNEAQ (reference sequence). Trimming took off 5 bases at V and 0 bases at J, with 11 bases between the two ends.

In this sample, this clonotype turned up many times. As DNA, the CDR3 is TGCAGTGCTAGATTCAGATTAGGGCAAGAGACCCAGTACTTC. Protein product: CSARFRLGQETQYF. The chain joins TRBV20-1 to TRBJ2-5; D is ambiguous. The CDR3 consists of 14 residues. V dropped 2 bases and J dropped 2 bases, with 12 bases sitting between them. Germline values: CDR1 DFQATT, CDR2 SNEGSKA (reference sequence).

This clonotype was seen at least ten times. The chain has TRBV5-1 and TRBJ1-2; the match to TRBD1 covers 9 bases. V was clipped by 0 bases and J by 1 base; unmatched bases: 7. CDR3 length equals 17 residues. The V gene's germline CDR1 is SGHRS and CDR2 YFSETQ. In DNA form, the CDR3 reads TGCGCCAGCAGCTTGGCCCTCGGGACAGGGAATAACTATGGCTACACCTTC. This codes for CASSLALGTGNNYGYTF.

This clonotype was counted many times. The chain joins TRBV12-3 or TRBV12-4 to TRBJ2-5; D not certain. The germline V and J ends were trimmed by 6 bases and 6 bases, with 11 bases remaining between them. The length of the CDR3 is 12 residues. CDR3 amino acids: CASSRRGQTQYF. CDR3 in DNA: TGTGCCAGCAGCCGACGAGGTCAGACCCAGTACTTC.

In this sample, this clonotype turned up once. Since a much larger clone is just one base distant, this may be a read error. The chain links TRBV7-9 to TRBJ1-1; perhaps TRBD1 as D (6 bases). The length of the CDR3 is 16 residues. Germline V gene sequence: CDR1 SEHNR, CDR2 FQNEAQ (reference sequence). The CDR3 loop is CASSSTDRHQGLEVFF. The CDR3 region has the DNA TGTGCCAGCAGCTCAACCGACAGGCACCAAGGTCTTGAAGTTTTCTTT.

This clonotype was observed a handful of times. This chain connects TRBV7-2 to TRBJ2-1; TRBD2 matches 9 bases. Losses at the gene ends were 1 base for V and 7 bases for J; bases not matched to a gene: 5. CDR1 is SGHTA, CDR2 FQGNSA, per germline. The CDR3 contains 15 residues. This CDR3 is CASSLVASGENEQFF. DNA for the CDR3: TGTGCCAGCAGCTTAGTGGCTAGCGGGGAAAATGAGCAGTTCTTC. The full variable domain, completed using reference TRBV7-2 and TRBJ2-1, is GAGVSQSPSNKVTEKGKDVELRCDPISGHTALYWYRQSLGQGLEFLIYFQGNSAPDKSGLPSDRFSAERTGGSVSTLTIQRTQQEDSAVYLCASSLVASGENEQFFGPGTRLTVL.

This clonotype was counted ten times or more. The V and J genes are TRBV11-2 and TRBJ2-5; D possibly corresponds to TRBD1 (5 bases). CDR1 SGHAT and CDR2 FQNNGV come from the germline V gene. V lost 5 bases and J lost 1, with 11 bases in between. The CDR3 loop spans 14 amino acids. CDR3 loop: CASSRDSAQETQYF. CDR3 DNA: TGTGCCAGCAGCCGCGACAGCGCCCAAGAGACCCAGTACTTC.

There are many counts of this clonotype. The V gene is TRBV7-2, the J gene TRBJ1-2; D not certain. CDR1 and CDR2 from the germline V gene are SGHTA and FQGNSA. V was clipped by 2 bases and J by 3 bases, with 4 bases between them. The length of the CDR3 is 12 residues. CDR3 amino acids: CASSLSYYGYTF. In nucleotides, the CDR3 is TGTGCCAGCAGCTTAAGCTACTATGGCTACACCTTC.

This clonotype was seen more than once but under ten times. The chain carries TRBV6-1 and TRBJ2-2; D is perhaps TRBD1 (6 bases). The CDR3 runs 12 residues. V gave up 7 bases and J gave up 8 bases, with 11 bases separating them. The V gene's germline CDR1 is MNHNS and CDR2 SASEGT. This chain's CDR3 is CASTWTAGELFF. The CDR3 DNA sequence: TGTGCCAGCACGTGGACAGCGGGGGAGCTGTTTTTT.

This clonotype was observed at least ten times. The chain employs TRBV7-9 and TRBJ1-2; 7 positions agree with TRBD1. This CDR3 region has 13 residues. J gave up 2 bases and V 8 bases, and 5 bases lay outside the gene matches. The germline V gene has CDR1 SEHNR and CDR2 FQNEAQ (reference sequence). CDR3 in DNA: TGTGCCAGCGCGAGGGGGCAGAACTATGGCTACACCTTC. As protein: CASARGQNYGYTF.

The chain recombines TRBV6-5 with TRBJ1-4, with D perhaps TRBD1 (6 bases). Looked up from germline, CDR1 is MNHEY and CDR2 is SVGAGI. Deletions cut 4 bases from V and 8 bases from J, with 14 bases between. The CDR3 sequence is 14 residues long. In DNA, the CDR3 is TGTGCCAGCAGTTTTTCCGGGGGCAAAGAAAAACTGTTTTTT. It translates to CASSFSGGKEKLFF.

There are many counts of this clonotype. The chain couples TRBV5-6 to TRBJ2-7; 8 bases are a match to TRBD1. Per the germline V gene, CDR1 is SGHDT and CDR2 is YYEEEE. CDR3 length: 15 residues. V lost 2 bases to trimming and J lost 3 bases; unmatched junction nucleotides: 7. The CDR3 DNA follows: TGTGCCAGCAGCTTAAGGACAGGGATCGACTACGAGCAGTACTTC. This sequence encodes CASSLRTGIDYEQYF.

This clonotype was counted at least ten times. The chain recombines TRBV5-1 with TRBJ1-5; D gene ambiguous. The germline V and J ends were trimmed by 0 bases and 9 bases, with 10 bases remaining between them. This CDR3 is built from 13 residues. CDR1 is SGHRS and CDR2 is YFSETQ in the germline V gene. CDR3: CASSLDGTGPQHF. CDR3 coding DNA: TGCGCCAGCAGCTTGGACGGAACGGGGCCCCAGCATTTT. The whole variable domain, remainder taken from reference TRBV5-1 and TRBJ1-5, is KAGVTQTPRYLIKTRGQQVTLSCSPISGHRSVSWYQQTPGQGLQFLFEYFSETQRNKGNFPGRFSGRQFSNSRSEMNVSTLELGDSALYLCASSLDGTGPQHFGDGTRLSIL.

At least ten counts were recorded for this clonotype. The rearrangement links TRBV20-1 to TRBJ1-6; 8 positions agree with TRBD1. The CDR3 length is 14 residues. The germline V gene encodes CDR1 DFQATT and CDR2 SNEGSKA (reference sequence). Trimming took 6 bases from V and 6 from J; bases not matched to a gene: 7. This CDR3 reads CSAIRQGPNSPLHF. Here the CDR3 DNA reads TGCAGTGCCATCCGACAGGGGCCTAATTCACCCCTCCACTTT.

The table lists this clonotype with many counts. This chain uses TRBV4-2 with TRBJ2-3, with D perhaps TRBD2 (8 bases). Germline loops: CDR1 LGHNA, CDR2 YNFKEQ. V lost 3 bases to trimming and J lost 1 base, with 17 bases between them. This CDR3 is 17 amino acids long. In DNA form, the CDR3 reads TGTGCCAGCAGCCACAGACAGGGACTAGATGGCACAGATACGCAGTATTTT. It encodes CASSHRQGLDGTDTQYF.

In this sample, this clonotype turned up many times. V is TRBV5-1 and J is TRBJ2-1; D gene ambiguous. This CDR3 contains 15 residues. V lost 2 bases, J lost 2 bases, and 11 bases lay in between. Germline V gives CDR1 SGHRS, CDR2 YFSETQ. DNA of the CDR3: TGCGCCAGCAGCTTCCGTGGTTTCACCTACAATGAGCAGTTCTTC. Residues: CASSFRGFTYNEQFF.

This clonotype was seen repeatedly, ten times or more. The chain recombines TRBV6-5 with TRBJ2-3; TRBD1 matches 8 bases. Germline-derived CDR1 and CDR2 are MNHEY and SVGAGI. Trimming cost V 2 bases and J 2 bases; bases outside gene matches: 3. The CDR3 extends over 15 amino acids. The CDR3 DNA reads TGTGCCAGCAGTTACAGGGGACAGGACACAGATACGCAGTATTTT. It yields the protein CASSYRGQDTDTQYF.

In this sample, this clonotype is medium-sized. The chain uses TRBV5-1 and TRBJ2-7; no definite D call. The CDR3 totals 13 residues. Germline-derived CDR1 and CDR2 are SGHRS and YFSETQ. V dropped 0 bases and J dropped 2 bases, with 6 bases sitting between them. The CDR3 region has the DNA TGCGCCAGCAGCTTGGACCTAACCTACGAGCAGTACTTC. Encoded protein: CASSLDLTYEQYF.

This clonotype occurred many times. The chain combines TRBV7-2 with TRBJ2-1; D not resolved. Germline assignment: CDR1 SGHTA and CDR2 FQGNSA. CDR3 length: 13 amino acids. V lost 1 base and J lost 8, with 9 bases in between. Here the CDR3 DNA reads TGTGCCAGCAGCTTAGTCTGGGCGGATGAGCAGTTCTTC. This encodes CASSLVWADEQFF. Using reference TRBV7-2 and TRBJ2-1 for the parts outside the CDR3, the full variable domain is GAGVSQSPSNKVTEKGKDVELRCDPISGHTALYWYRQSLGQGLEFLIYFQGNSAPDKSGLPSDRFSAERTGGSVSTLTIQRTQQEDSAVYLCASSLVWADEQFFGPGTRLTVL.

At least ten counts were recorded for this clonotype. The V call is TRBV6-5, the J call TRBJ2-2, with TRBD2 identical over 9 bases. Germline trimming cut 6 bases from V and 7 bases from J; bases unmatched to any gene: 9. Per the germline V gene, CDR1 is MNHEY and CDR2 is SVGAGI. This CDR3 has 15 residues. The CDR3 is CASRTAGGPIGELFF. The DNA of the CDR3 is TGTGCCAGCAGGACTGCGGGGGGGCCTATCGGGGAGCTGTTTTTT.

This clonotype has a count of ten or more. The chain carries TRBV5-1 and TRBJ2-3; 15 bases are shared with TRBD2. The CDR3 loop spans 17 amino acids. V was pared by 5 bases and J by 0 bases, with 4 bases of the junction left unmatched. Germline CDR1 and CDR2: SGHRS and YFSETQ. Written as DNA, the CDR3 is TGCGCCAGCAGGTCGGGACTAGCGGGGGGTAGCACAGATACGCAGTATTTT. Its protein is CASRSGLAGGSTDTQYF.

This clonotype was counted at least ten times. The V call is TRBV7-9, the J call TRBJ1-3; D is uncertain. The germline V gene has CDR1 SEHNR and CDR2 FQNEAQ (reference sequence). The CDR3 extends over 13 amino acids. V shed 5 bases and J shed 7 bases, with 12 bases lying between them. The CDR3 DNA is TGTGCCAGCAGCCCCCCTAGCGCCAACACCATATATTTT. Protein: CASSPPSANTIYF. Complete variable domain (other parts from reference TRBV7-9 and TRBJ1-3): DTGVSQNPRHKITKRGQNVTFRCDPISEHNRLYWYRQTLGQGPEFLTYFQNEAQLEKSRLLSDRFSAERPKGSFSTLEIQRTEQGDSAMYLCASSPPSANTIYFGEGSWLTVV.

The sample holds many counts of this clonotype. The genes are TRBV9 and TRBJ2-1; TRBD2 matches at 7 bases. CDR1 SGDLS and CDR2 YYNGEE come from the germline V gene. This CDR3 contains 14 residues. V gave up 4 bases and J gave up 8 bases; unmatched junction bases: 9. CDR3 protein: CASSPRTRGDEQFF. CDR3 nucleotides: TGTGCCAGCAGCCCAAGGACTAGGGGCGATGAGCAGTTCTTC.

This clonotype came up many times. The chain recombines TRBV28 with TRBJ1-4; D is ambiguous. The germline gives CDR1 MDHEN, CDR2 SYDVKM. The V and J ends lost 6 bases and 12 bases respectively, with 17 bases between them. The length of the CDR3 is 13 residues. In nucleotides, the CDR3 is TGTGCCAGCAGCTCCCGGGGAGAGGTGGAACTGTTTTTT. Protein: CASSSRGEVELFF.

In this sample, this clonotype turned up many times. The J gene is TRBJ1-4, the V gene TRBV28; D gene uncertain. CDR1 is MDHEN and CDR2 is SYDVKM in the germline V gene. This CDR3 is 16 amino acids long. The V and J ends lost 6 bases and 0 bases respectively, with 14 bases between them. The chain's CDR3 is CASSLIGAATNEKLFF. Here the CDR3 DNA reads TGTGCCAGCAGCCTCATAGGCGCCGCAACTAATGAAAAACTGTTTTTT.